These 8 T cell receptor beta chains were all obtained from the same sample, sequenced in a study of blood T cell repertoires in COVID-19. Clones were sequenced by immunoSEQ multiplex PCR, and TCRdb holds only the in-frame ones, with some missing. The sample includes about 360,000 clones, approximately 86% seen only once; the top ten take under 3%. The sample comprised peripheral blood. The receptors stem from a human donor in a cohort sampled during active COVID-19.

The gene calls are TRBV19 and TRBJ1-1; TRBD1 might be the D (6 bases). The CDR3 has 12 amino acids. The germline CDR1 and CDR2 sequences are LNHDA and SQIVND (reference sequence). V dropped 7 bases and J dropped 1 base, with 7 bases sitting between them. The CDR3 loop is CASKGGNTEAFF. CDR3 nucleotides: TGTGCCAGTAAAGGGGGGAACACTGAAGCTTTCTTT. Complete variable domain (other parts from reference TRBV19 and TRBJ1-1): DGGITQSPKYLFRKEGQNVTLSCEQNLNHDAMYWYRQDPGQGLRLIYYSQIVNDFQKGDIAEGYSVSREKKESFPLTVTSAQKNPTAFYLCASKGGNTEAFFGQGTRLTVV.

This chain uses TRBV5-1 with TRBJ1-4; a weak D match, TRBD1 (6 bases). V dropped 2 bases and J dropped 6 bases, with 11 bases sitting between them. CDR3 length equals 14 residues. Germline lookup yields CDR1 SGHRS and CDR2 YFSETQ. For the CDR3, the DNA is TGCGCCAGCAGCTTACAGGGATGGGATGAAAAACTGTTTTTT. Translating gives CASSLQGWDEKLFF.

The table lists this clone with a few counts. The chain is built from TRBV10-3 and TRBJ2-1; TRBD2 is a possible D gene (6 bases). Per the germline V gene, CDR1 is ENHRY and CDR2 is SYGVKD. V was pared by 5 bases and J by 9 bases, with 14 bases between. The CDR3 runs to 13 residues. Here the CDR3 reads CAISFPSGAEQFF. The CDR3 nucleotides read TGTGCCATCAGTTTCCCCTCGGGAGCTGAGCAGTTCTTC.

This sequence joins TRBV6-5 and TRBJ2-5; 7 nucleotides align to TRBD1. Trimming removed 2 bases from V and 1 base from J; junction bases left unmatched: 4. The CDR3 consists of 15 residues. Per the germline V gene, CDR1 is MNHEY and CDR2 is SVGAGI. CDR3 sequence (DNA): TGTGCCAGCAGTTACCGGGGACAGAGCCAAGAGACCCAGTACTTC. The encoded protein is CASSYRGQSQETQYF.

The chain combines TRBV19 with TRBJ2-5; the D gene is possibly TRBD2 (5 bases). V was shortened by 8 bases and J by 7 bases, with 17 bases between the two germline ends. CDR1 LNHDA and CDR2 SQIVND come from the germline V gene (reference sequence). This CDR3 comprises 13 residues. The CDR3, as DNA: TGTGCCAGTTCCCGGGGTGTGATGGGGACCCAGTACTTC. Protein: CASSRGVMGTQYF.

V and J are TRBV28 and TRBJ2-7; D call uncertain. This CDR3 contains 15 residues. CDR1 MDHEN and CDR2 SYDVKM come from the germline V gene. The germline V and J ends were trimmed by 4 bases and 3 bases, with 16 bases remaining between them. As DNA, the CDR3 is TGTGCCAGCAGTTCTCCCAGGCGATCGAACTACGAGCAGTACTTC. Encoded protein: CASSSPRRSNYEQYF. Drawing the rest from reference TRBV28 and TRBJ2-7, the complete variable domain is DVKVTQSSRYLVKRTGEKVFLECVQDMDHENMFWYRQDPGLGLRLIYFSYDVKMKEKGDIPEGYSVSREKKERFSLILESASTNQTSMYLCASSSPRRSNYEQYFGPGTRLTVT.

The chain has TRBV6-2 or TRBV6-3 and TRBJ2-3; the match to TRBD1 covers 9 bases. The germline V gene has CDR1 MNHEY and CDR2 SVGEGT. J gave up 2 bases and V 6 bases, and 12 bases lay outside the gene matches. This CDR3 spans 17 amino acids. Here the CDR3 reads CASRPPRGQGFTDTQYF. CDR3 bases: TGTGCCAGCAGACCTCCGAGGGGACAGGGTTTCACAGATACGCAGTATTTT.

The chain links TRBV19 to TRBJ2-7, with D perhaps matching TRBD1 (5 bases). Trimming removed 5 bases from V and 6 bases from J, with 17 bases in between. Germline values: CDR1 LNHDA, CDR2 SQIVND (reference sequence). This CDR3 spans 14 amino acids. In DNA form, the CDR3 reads TGTGCCAGTAGTTTACGACAGCCTTTGGGCGAGCAGTACTTC. This sequence encodes CASSLRQPLGEQYF.